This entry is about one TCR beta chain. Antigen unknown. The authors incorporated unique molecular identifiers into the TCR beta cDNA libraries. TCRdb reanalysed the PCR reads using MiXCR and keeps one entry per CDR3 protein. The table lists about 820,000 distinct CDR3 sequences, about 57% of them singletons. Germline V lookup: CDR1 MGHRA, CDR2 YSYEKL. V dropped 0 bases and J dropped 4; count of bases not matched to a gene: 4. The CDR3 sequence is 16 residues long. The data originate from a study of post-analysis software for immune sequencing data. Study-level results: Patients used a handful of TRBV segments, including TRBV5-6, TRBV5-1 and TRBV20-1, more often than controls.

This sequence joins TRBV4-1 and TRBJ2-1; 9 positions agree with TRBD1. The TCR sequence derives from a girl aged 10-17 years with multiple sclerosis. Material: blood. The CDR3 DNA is TGCGCCAGCAGCCAAGAGGGACAGGGAGGATACAATGAGCAGTTCTTC. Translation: CASSQEGQGGYNEQFF.